Listed here are 22 T cell receptor beta chains from one sample, sequenced in a study of CD8 T cells in Susac syndrome (dated by TCRdb to 2018 to 2020). The library came from the immunoSEQ multiplex PCR assay. RNA was extracted with the RNeasy kit and roughly 0.45 to 1 ug was reverse transcribed using random hexamers. The public sequencing data were trimmed at Q25 with fastp and processed into clonotypes with MiXCR by TCRdb, which kept only in-frame beta chains. CDR3 protein duplicates are merged, each entry listing the most common genes and DNA. Counted in this sample were roughly 130,000 distinct CDR3 sequences; 90% to 95% of them appeared once. The top ten clonotypes cover around 0.12% of the sample. Sequenced sample: CD4+ T cells from PBMCs. These receptors were taken from a human donor in good health.

For this clonotype: The junction shows a germline mismatch at one end, possibly a read error. This chain uses TRBV2 with TRBJ2-5, with D perhaps matching TRBD1 or TRBD2 (6 bases each). Germline V gene lookup returns CDR1 SNHLY and CDR2 FYNNEI. This CDR3 has 14 amino acids. CDR3 protein: CASREVNGGRRQYF. CDR3 nucleotide sequence: TGTGCCAGCAGGGAAGTAAACGGGGGCCGACGCCAGTACTTC.

The chain carries TRBV28 and TRBJ1-5, with TRBD1 matching over 9 bases. V shed 6 bases, J shed 7 bases, and the junction held 10 bases outside the gene matches. This CDR3 contains 15 residues. The V gene's germline CDR1 is MDHEN and CDR2 SYDVKM. The CDR3 here is CASSPPDRGWQPQHF. Written as DNA, the CDR3 is TGTGCCAGCAGCCCACCCGACAGGGGGTGGCAGCCCCAGCATTTT.

CDR3 protein: CASSQGQGNSPLHF. The CDR3 bases are TGTGCCAGCAGCCAAGGACAGGGGAATTCACCCCTCCACTTT. V usage is TRBV3-1 and J usage is TRBJ1-6, with 8 bases that match TRBD1. Germline-derived CDR1 and CDR2 are LGHDT and YNNKEL (reference sequence). With V trimmed by 1 base and J by 7 bases, 0 bases remained unmatched. The CDR3 runs 14 residues. The entire variable domain, with the rest obtained from reference TRBV3-1 and TRBJ1-6, is as follows: DTAVSQTPKYLVTQMGNDKSIKCEQNLGHDTMYWYKQDSKKFLKIMFSYNNKELIINETVPNRFSPKSPDKAHLNLHINSLELGDSAVYFCASSQGQGNSPLHFGNGTRLTVT.

The chain combines TRBV19 with TRBJ2-1; D unclear. From germline, CDR1 is LNHDA and CDR2 SQIVND (reference sequence). CDR3 length: 14 residues. V was trimmed by 1 base and J by 4 bases, leaving 8 bases between them. CDR3 residues: CASSIGGGYNEQFF. CDR3 nucleotides: TGTGCCAGTAGTATAGGAGGCGGTTACAATGAGCAGTTCTTC.

The V gene is TRBV5-1, the J gene TRBJ2-1, with D possibly TRBD1 on 5 matching bases. V lost 0 bases, J lost 6 bases, and 10 bases lay in between. Germline CDR1 SGHRS, CDR2 YFSETQ. The CDR3 is made up of 14 amino acids. The CDR3: CASSLGTPPNEQFF. CDR3 nucleotide sequence: TGCGCCAGCAGCTTGGGGACACCCCCCAATGAGCAGTTCTTC.

The CDR3 loop reads CASSLVPSGLPNTGELFF. In DNA form, the CDR3 reads TGCGCCAGCAGCTTGGTTCCTAGCGGGCTCCCGAACACCGGGGAGCTGTTTTTT. The chain is built from TRBV5-1 and TRBJ2-2, with 8 bases that match TRBD2. The CDR3 spans 18 residues. Trimming took 0 bases from V and 0 from J; bases not matched to a gene: 7. The germline V gene has CDR1 SGHRS and CDR2 YFSETQ.

V gene TRBV7-9 combines with J gene TRBJ2-1, with D perhaps assigned TRBD1 or TRBD2 (5 bases each). The germline V and J ends were trimmed by 1 base and 15 bases, with 16 bases remaining between them. In germline, CDR1 is SEHNR, CDR2 FQNEAQ (reference sequence). This CDR3 has 13 residues. CDR3: CASSLDGASFWFF. In DNA form, the CDR3 reads TGTGCCAGCAGCTTAGACGGGGCCTCCTTTTGGTTCTTC.

The J gene is TRBJ1-5, the V gene TRBV27, with D maybe TRBD1 (6 bases). The CDR3 covers 15 residues. V lost 3 bases and J 5 bases, leaving 14 bases between the germline ends. Per the germline V gene, CDR1 is MNHEY and CDR2 is SMNVEV (reference sequence). The CDR3: CASSFRRGSDQPQHF. In DNA, the CDR3 is TGTGCCAGCAGTTTCCGCAGGGGATCCGATCAGCCCCAGCATTTT.

In the case of this clonotype: Because the CDR3 is missing its conserved closing phenylalanine or tryptophan, this is likely a read error. J is TRBJ1-2 and V is TRBV23-1, with no clear D. TRBV23-1 is an ORF, with its function uncertain. V was pared by 0 bases and J by 7 bases, with 9 bases between. The CDR3 is made up of 13 amino acids. Written as DNA, the CDR3 is TGCGCCAGCAGTCAATCTACGGGGTGTGGCTACACCGTC. Its translation is CASSQSTGCGYTV.

V usage is TRBV20-1 and J usage is TRBJ2-1; 11 bases match TRBD2. Germline V gene data show CDR1 as DFQATT and CDR2 as SNEGSKA (reference sequence). The trim removed 4 bases at V and 6 bases at J, leaving 5 bases unmatched. The CDR3 spans 14 residues. CDR3 in DNA: TGCAGTGCTAATAGCGGGAGGGGGGTCAATGAGCAGTTCTTC. Translating it yields CSANSGRGVNEQFF.

On this clonotype: The junction departs from germline at one end; a sequencing error may be responsible. The chain employs TRBV3-1 and TRBJ2-6, with a possible D match to TRBD1 (5 bases). CDR1 and CDR2 (germline): LGHDT, YNNKEL (reference sequence). The CDR3 is made up of 16 amino acids. For the CDR3, the DNA is TGTGCCAGCAGCCTGAGAGGAGAGTCTGGGGCCAACGTCCCGACTTTC. Translation gives CASSLRGESGANVPTF.

The rearrangement links TRBV7-9 to TRBJ2-7, with 10 positions matching TRBD1. Per the germline V gene, CDR1 is SEHNR and CDR2 is FQNEAQ (reference sequence). Trimming removed 5 bases from V and 5 bases from J; junction bases left unmatched: 9. This CDR3 contains 15 residues. The CDR3 is CASSQSGTGENEQYF. DNA of the CDR3: TGTGCCAGCAGCCAATCTGGGACAGGGGAGAACGAGCAGTACTTC.

V is TRBV15 and J is TRBJ2-2, with D uncertain. The V gene lost 3 bases and the J gene lost 1 base, with 0 bases spanning the gap. CDR3 length equals 12 residues. From germline, CDR1 is LNHNV and CDR2 YYDKDF (reference sequence). In DNA, the CDR3 is TGTGCCACCAGCAGGAACACCGGGGAGCTGTTTTTT. This sequence encodes CATSRNTGELFF.

The chain is built from TRBV29-1 and TRBJ1-4; the D is unclear. CDR1 SQVTM and CDR2 ANQGSEA come from the germline V gene. The CDR3 consists of 13 residues. V dropped 7 bases and J dropped 7 bases, with 16 bases sitting between them. This CDR3 is CSALRGLGEKLFF. The CDR3 DNA is TGCAGCGCCCTCCGCGGCCTGGGTGAAAAACTGTTTTTT. Full variable domain (remainder filled in from reference TRBV29-1 and TRBJ1-4): SAVISQKPSRDICQRGTSLTIQCQVDSQVTMMFWYRQQPGQSLTLIATANQGSEATYESGFVIDKFPISRPNLTFSTLTVSNMSPEDSSIYLCSALRGLGEKLFFGSGTQLSVL.

This clonotype was observed once. The gene calls are TRBV2 and TRBJ2-1; D is undetermined. V lost 6 bases and J lost 8, with 11 bases in between. Germline V gene sequence: CDR1 SNHLY, CDR2 FYNNEI. The CDR3 sequence is 12 residues long. The CDR3 sequence: CASSSIGDEQFF. The CDR3 DNA reads TGTGCCAGCAGCTCCATTGGGGATGAGCAGTTCTTC.

DNA for the CDR3: TGTGCCAGCAGTTTTGTTAGCAATCAGCCCCAGCATTTT. Amino acids: CASSFVSNQPQHF. J is TRBJ1-5 and V is TRBV12-3 or TRBV12-4; no reliable D call. The length of the CDR3 is 13 residues. With 3 bases removed from V and 0 bases from J, the gap between germline ends came to 3 bases.

The chain is built from TRBV6-1 and TRBJ2-6, with 11 positions matching TRBD1. The ends lost 8 bases at V and 0 bases at J; junction bases unmatched: 6. Germline loops: CDR1 MNHNS, CDR2 SASEGT. There are 17 residues in the CDR3. The CDR3 here is CASGSGTGGSGANVLTF. CDR3 in DNA: TGTGCCAGCGGGTCCGGGACAGGGGGCTCTGGGGCCAACGTCCTGACTTTC.

The gene calls are TRBV5-1 and TRBJ2-1, with D tentatively TRBD1 or TRBD2 (5 bases each). V dropped 1 base and J dropped 8 bases, with 13 bases sitting between them. This CDR3 contains 14 residues. Germline V gives CDR1 SGHRS, CDR2 YFSETQ. CDR3 in amino acids: CASSLPQLGDEQFF. The CDR3 DNA follows: TGCGCCAGCAGCTTGCCGCAACTGGGGGATGAGCAGTTCTTC.

V is TRBV20-1 and J is TRBJ2-4; no firm D call. The CDR3 totals 15 residues. Trimming shortened V by 0 bases and J by 2 bases, and 11 bases separated the two germline ends. Germline V CDR1 and CDR2: DFQATT, SNEGSKA (reference sequence). As DNA, the CDR3 is TGCAGTGCTAGAGATATCCGGAGTTCCAAAAACATTCAGTACTTC. It translates to CSARDIRSSKNIQYF.

This clonotype appeared a single time. The V and J genes are TRBV24-1 and TRBJ1-5; the match to TRBD1 covers 9 bases. The CDR3 is made up of 15 amino acids. The ends lost 9 bases at V and 7 bases at J; junction bases unmatched: 12. Germline loops: CDR1 KGHDR, CDR2 SFDVKD. DNA of the CDR3: TGTGCCACCGCTCCCGGGGGACAGGGTTCCCAGCCCCAGCATTTT. This encodes CATAPGGQGSQPQHF.

The V call is TRBV29-1, the J call TRBJ1-1; 7 bases fit TRBD1. Germline CDR1 and CDR2: SQVTM and ANQGSEA. The CDR3 runs 13 residues. The CDR3 sequence: CIIQGEGNTEAFF. CDR3 DNA: TGCATCATCCAGGGGGAAGGGAACACTGAAGCTTTCTTT.

The rearrangement joins TRBV5-5 to TRBJ2-5, with 10 positions matching TRBD1. The CDR3 has 15 amino acids. The germline V gene encodes CDR1 SGHKS and CDR2 YYEKEE (reference sequence). V lost 3 bases, J lost 4 bases, and 6 bases stayed unmatched. This chain's CDR3 is CASSSPTGGGETQYF. In nucleotides, the CDR3 is TGTGCCAGCAGCTCCCCGACAGGGGGCGGAGAGACCCAGTACTTC.